Shown below are 28 T cell receptor beta chains from a single sample sequenced in a study of cytomegalovirus exposure and HLA in healthy donors. The PCR contained 60 Vbeta and 13 Jbeta primers. Assay used: immunoSEQ multiplex PCR; TCRdb lists only in-frame clones, some missing. The table records some 250,000 clones, roughly 87% of them present only once. Sequencing was done on a sample of PBMCs. These receptors were obtained from a woman between 40 and 50 years old in good health and CMV-seropositive.

The chain joins TRBV6-5 to TRBJ2-5; D possibly corresponds to TRBD1 (6 bases). The J call could be wrong; TRBJ2-7 is a better fit for the DNA end. The germline CDR1 and CDR2 sequences are MNHEY and SVGAGI. The CDR3 has 15 amino acids. As DNA, the CDR3 is TGTGCCAGCAGTAAACCGGGACATCAAGCCTACGAGCAGTACTTC. It specifies CASSKPGHQAYEQYF.

CDR3 residues: CASSSFRTSIPMNTEAFF. In DNA, the CDR3 is TGTGCCAGCAGCTCATTTCGCACGAGCATCCCCATGAACACTGAAGCTTTCTTT. This chain links TRBV5-6 with TRBJ1-1; no clear D. With 3 bases removed from V and 0 bases from J, the gap between germline ends came to 21 bases. The CDR3 sequence is 18 residues long. Germline CDR1 reads SGHDT; CDR2 reads YYEEEE.

This chain joins TRBV6-1 and TRBJ1-5, with TRBD1 identical over 9 bases. Losses at the gene ends were 6 bases for V and 2 bases for J; bases not matched to a gene: 5. The germline V gene encodes CDR1 MNHNS and CDR2 SASEGT. The CDR3 totals 15 residues. CDR3 sequence reads: CASRNRDRGNQPQHF. The CDR3 coding sequence is TGTGCCAGCAGAAACCGGGACAGGGGCAATCAGCCCCAGCATTTT.

The V gene is TRBV5-4, the J gene TRBJ1-1; possibly TRBD1 for D (6 bases). V lost 5 bases and J 1 base, leaving 9 bases between the germline ends. CDR3 length: 13 amino acids. CDR1 is SGHNT, CDR2 YYREEE, per germline (reference sequence). The CDR3: CASRGDKNTEAFF. The CDR3 DNA sequence: TGTGCCAGCAGGGGGGACAAGAACACTGAAGCTTTCTTT.

This chain joins TRBV6-5 and TRBJ1-2; D possibly corresponds to TRBD1 (5 bases). V was clipped by 5 bases and J by 6 bases, with 16 bases between them. The CDR3 contains 14 residues. The germline gives CDR1 MNHEY, CDR2 SVGAGI. This CDR3 is CASSASRGKDGYTF. In DNA, the CDR3 is TGTGCCAGCAGTGCCTCAAGGGGAAAAGATGGCTACACCTTC.

The rearrangement links TRBV7-6 to TRBJ2-1, with D possibly matching TRBD1 (7 bases). There are 16 residues in the CDR3. Germline CDR1 SGHVS, CDR2 FNYEAQ. Trimming stripped 1 base from V and 10 bases from J, with 20 bases between. The CDR3 DNA reads TGTGCCAGCAGCTTAGATACACAGGGGCTCCGGGGGGAGCAGTTCTTC. The encoded protein is CASSLDTQGLRGEQFF.

The V and J genes are TRBV14 and TRBJ2-7; D may be TRBD2 (5 bases). The CDR3 length is 12 residues. Germline V lookup: CDR1 SGHDN, CDR2 FVKESK. V was cut by 1 base and J by 12 bases, with 13 bases left in between. For the CDR3, the DNA is TGTGCCAGCAGCCAAGTGGGATGGAGGTGGTACTTC. This codes for CASSQVGWRWYF.

This chain links TRBV21-1 with TRBJ1-1; TRBD1, the table's D call, was not compared with the DNA. TRBV21-1 is a listed pseudogene. The CDR3 extends over 18 amino acids. The CDR3 loop is CASSKTPDRLYKNTEAFF. The CDR3 DNA reads as TGTGCCAGCAGCAAAACCCCGGACAGACTCTATAAGAACACTGAAGCTTTCTTT.

This clone was counted only a few times. V is TRBV27 and J is TRBJ2-7, with 10 positions matching TRBD2. The CDR3 is 15 amino acids. From germline, CDR1 is MNHEY and CDR2 SMNVEV (reference sequence). After removal of 5 bases from V and 0 bases from J, the junction contained 4 bases not matched to a gene. CDR3 DNA: TGTGCCAGCAGTAGTAGCGGGAGGCCCTCCTACGAGCAGTACTTC. Protein: CASSSSGRPSYEQYF.

In its sample, this clone was seen a few times. The chain has TRBV29-1 and TRBJ2-2; 10 bases line up with TRBD1. V was pared by 7 bases and J by 5 bases, with 4 bases of the junction left unmatched. Germline CDR1 is SQVTM and CDR2 is ANQGSEA. This CDR3 contains 13 residues. In DNA, the CDR3 is TGCAGCGCCAGGACAGGGGGGACCGGGGAGCTGTTTTTT. Encoded protein: CSARTGGTGELFF.

The rearrangement uses TRBV30 and TRBJ2-7; TRBD2 might be the D (6 bases). The V gene lost 1 base and the J gene lost 2 bases, with 9 bases spanning the gap. This CDR3 region has 13 residues. The germline V gene has CDR1 GTSNPN and CDR2 SVGIG (reference sequence). The chain's CDR3 is CAWSGGVTYEQYF. In DNA form, the CDR3 reads TGTGCCTGGAGTGGGGGGGTTACCTACGAGCAGTACTTC.

The rearrangement joins TRBV11-3 to TRBJ1-2; 8 bases line up with TRBD1. The CDR3 runs to 17 residues. Germline V gene lookup returns CDR1 SGHNT and CDR2 YENEEA. J was trimmed by 0 bases and V by 0 bases; bases with no gene match: 6. CDR3 sequence: CASSLDGQGGPNYGYTF. The CDR3 coding sequence is TGTGCCAGCAGCTTAGACGGACAGGGTGGCCCTAACTATGGCTACACCTTC.

The chain links TRBV19 to TRBJ2-5; 7 bases fit TRBD2. The length of the CDR3 is 12 residues. CDR1 and CDR2 (germline): LNHDA, SQIVND (reference sequence). The V segment lost 7 bases and the J segment 5 bases; nucleotides outside the gene matches: 4. CDR3 sequence reads: CASTSGGETQYF. CDR3 bases: TGTGCCAGTACCTCCGGGGGGGAGACCCAGTACTTC.

The chain links TRBV7-8 to TRBJ2-7; TRBD1 is a possible D gene (6 bases). The CDR3 is 15 residues long. V was trimmed by 4 bases and J by 0 bases, leaving 13 bases between them. Per germline, CDR1 SGHVS and CDR2 FQNEAQ. The CDR3 loop is CASSYGQTSSYEQYF. The CDR3 DNA reads as TGTGCCAGCAGCTACGGACAGACGAGCTCCTACGAGCAGTACTTC.

V usage is TRBV18 and J usage is TRBJ2-5; TRBD2 aligns across 12 bases. CDR1 KGHSH and CDR2 LQKENI come from the germline V gene. Trimming cost V 1 base and J 4 bases; bases outside gene matches: 7. The CDR3 is made up of 17 amino acids. Here the CDR3 reads CASSPRLAGGLGETQYF. The CDR3, as DNA: TGTGCCAGCTCACCACGGCTAGCGGGGGGGCTCGGAGAGACCCAGTACTTC.

The rearrangement links TRBV29-1 to TRBJ2-1, with 11 bases that match TRBD2. Germline V gene data show CDR1 as SQVTM and CDR2 as ANQGSEA. There are 13 residues in the CDR3. Trimming took 8 bases from V and 5 from J; bases not matched to a gene: 5. CDR3 nucleotide sequence: TGCAGCATCGGGACTAGCGGAGACAATGAGCAGTTCTTC. Translating it yields CSIGTSGDNEQFF.

The rearrangement uses TRBV11-2 and TRBJ2-7; 12 bases match TRBD1. Per germline, CDR1 SGHAT and CDR2 FQNNGV. CDR3 length: 17 residues. The junction had 13 bases not matched to a gene; V was cut back by 5 bases and J by 5 bases. DNA of the CDR3: TGTGCCAGCAGCAGAACCGGGACAGGGGGCATTGGGGACGAGCAGTACTTC. It yields the protein CASSRTGTGGIGDEQYF.

This sequence joins TRBV4-2 and TRBJ1-2; no firm D call. Per the germline V gene, CDR1 is LGHNA and CDR2 is YNFKEQ. Trimming pared 0 bases from V and 8 bases from J, leaving 22 bases between. The CDR3 totals 17 residues. CDR3 in DNA: TGTGCCAGCAGCCAAGATCGGCAGCCGCTAGCTAATGGGGGCTACACCTTC. Amino acids: CASSQDRQPLANGGYTF.

This sequence joins TRBV4-3 and TRBJ2-1; tentatively, D is TRBD2 (6 bases). The CDR3 has 14 amino acids. Germline V gene sequence: CDR1 LGHNA, CDR2 YSLEER. Trimming removed 4 bases from V and 5 bases from J, with 12 bases in between. For the CDR3, the DNA is TGCGCCAGCAGCCCCAGCGGGCGACACAATGAGCAGTTCTTC. Its translation: CASSPSGRHNEQFF.

The V and J genes are TRBV7-2 and TRBJ1-2; D possibly corresponds to TRBD1 (5 bases). The CDR3 contains 15 residues. Germline CDR1 is SGHTA and CDR2 is FQGNSA. V was cut by 2 bases and J by 8 bases, with 18 bases left in between. The CDR3 reads CASSLQAGRGGGYTF. In DNA form, the CDR3 reads TGTGCCAGCAGCTTACAGGCCGGTAGGGGTGGAGGCTACACCTTC.

The CDR3 here is CASSLYGTVQETQYF. DNA of the CDR3: TGTGCCAGCAGCTTGTATGGGACAGTACAAGAGACCCAGTACTTC. The genes are TRBV7-3 and TRBJ2-5; 7 nucleotides line up with TRBD1. The CDR3 is 15 amino acids. Germline V gene sequence: CDR1 SGHTA, CDR2 FQGTGA. J was trimmed by 2 bases and V by 3 bases; bases with no gene match: 6.

V usage is TRBV5-1 and J usage is TRBJ1-3; D gene unclear. The CDR3 covers 16 residues. The V gene's germline CDR1 is SGHRS and CDR2 YFSETQ. The ends were cut back, 2 bases at V and 0 bases at J, with 12 bases in the middle. The chain's CDR3 is CASSLSSGSSGNTIYF. The CDR3 DNA follows: TGCGCCAGCAGCTTATCGTCAGGCAGCTCTGGAAACACCATATATTTT.

J is TRBJ2-7 and V is TRBV16, with 10 positions matching TRBD2. The CDR3 runs to 14 residues. V shed 4 bases, J shed 4 bases, and the junction held 4 bases outside the gene matches. The germline CDR1 and CDR2 sequences are KGHSY and FQNENV. CDR3 protein: CASSLGLADYEQYF. The CDR3 nucleotides are TGTGCCAGCAGCCTAGGACTAGCGGATTACGAGCAGTACTTC.

The chain carries TRBV14 and TRBJ1-2; D possibly corresponds to TRBD1 (6 bases). V was trimmed by 7 bases and J by 0 bases, leaving 18 bases between them. Germline V gene data show CDR1 as SGHDN and CDR2 as FVKESK. CDR3 length equals 16 residues. CDR3 in amino acids: CASKKTGALANYGYTF. CDR3 in DNA: TGTGCCAGCAAGAAGACAGGTGCCTTAGCTAACTATGGCTACACCTTC.

This clone was seen only a few times. The chain is built from TRBV6-1 and TRBJ1-4; 7 bases agree with TRBD1. CDR1 and CDR2 (germline): MNHNS, SASEGT. CDR3 size: 15 residues. The ends lost 8 bases at V and 5 bases at J; junction bases unmatched: 11. The DNA of the CDR3 is TGTGCCAGCGCCTCAACCGGGACAGAAAATGAAAAACTGTTTTTT. Translating it yields CASASTGTENEKLFF.

CDR3 bases: TGTGCCAGCAGCATCGACGGCAGGCTGAACACTGAAGCTTTCTTT. This sequence encodes CASSIDGRLNTEAFF. The V call is TRBV5-4, the J call TRBJ1-1, with no clear D. Germline CDR1 reads SGHNT; CDR2 reads YYREEE (reference sequence). V was clipped by 4 bases and J by 0 bases, with 13 bases between them. CDR3 length: 15 residues.

The chain couples TRBV5-6 to TRBJ1-5; TRBD1 might be the D (6 bases). The CDR3 consists of 16 residues. V lost 0 bases, J lost 6 bases, and 16 bases lay in between. Germline V CDR1 and CDR2: SGHDT, YYEEEE. The CDR3 loop is CASSLATGGGGQPQHF. The CDR3 DNA is TGTGCCAGCAGCTTGGCCACGGGGGGCGGGGGTCAGCCCCAGCATTTT.

The chain carries TRBV29-1 and TRBJ1-1; D uncertain. The germline CDR1 and CDR2 sequences are SQVTM and ANQGSEA. The V and J ends lost 4 bases and 3 bases respectively, with 15 bases between them. This CDR3 has 14 residues. The DNA of the CDR3 is TGCAGCGTTGCGGTTGGTCAGGAACACACTGAAGCTTTCTTT. Amino acid sequence: CSVAVGQEHTEAFF.